This T cell receptor beta chain is drawn from a study of cytomegalovirus exposure and HLA in healthy donors. In the PCR, 60 Vbeta and 13 Jbeta primers were used. Only in-frame clones appear in the TCRdb table, and some are missing; sequencing was by immunoSEQ multiplex PCR. The data hold approximately 85,000 clones, with 80% observed a single time. This clone was recorded a few times. V dropped 2 bases and J dropped 2; count of bases not matched to a gene: 3. The germline V gene encodes CDR1 MNHNY and CDR2 SVGAGI (reference sequence). The CDR3 consists of 16 residues. The TCR was taken from a woman between 50 and 59 years old in good health and CMV-seropositive. The rearrangement links TRBV6-6 to TRBJ2-6; 7 bases agree with TRBD1. Sequences were obtained from PBMCs. The CDR3, as DNA: TGTGCCAGCAGTTACCGACAGGGCACTGGGGCCAACGTCCTGACTTTC. Translated: CASSYRQGTGANVLTF.